This note documents a single T cell receptor (beta chain) sequence. Its specificity is not known. The data were taken from a study of T cell responses to AZD1222 COVID-19 vaccine. Findings and caveats of the study: Clonal diversity was possibly underestimated, and the donors were mostly white British, with more females.

Clones were sequenced by immunoSEQ multiplex PCR, and TCRdb holds only the in-frame ones, with some missing. The sample has about 88,000 clones; approximately 90% are singletons. With 5 bases removed from V and 8 bases from J, the gap between germline ends came to 21 bases. The CDR3 covers 15 residues. Germline assignment: CDR1 SGHVS and CDR2 FNYEAQ. The chain combines TRBV7-6 with TRBJ1-2; D perhaps matches TRBD1 (5 bases). The sequences come from peripheral blood, collected on day 0 of AZD1222 vaccination. The receptor comes from an adult in good health. CDR3 in amino acids: CASSPWVSQGGGYTF. CDR3 DNA sequence: TGTGCCAGCAGCCCGTGGGTGTCCCAGGGAGGCGGCTACACCTTC. Full variable domain (remainder filled in from reference TRBV7-6 and TRBJ1-2): GAGVSQSPRYKVTKRGQDVALRCDPISGHVSLYWYRQALGQGPEFLTYFNYEAQQDKSGLPNDRFSAERPEGSISTLTIQRTEQRDSAMYRCASSPWVSQGGGYTFGSGTRLTVV.